These T cell receptor beta chains were read from a single sample in a study of blood T cell repertoires in COVID-19. Sequenced by immunoSEQ multiplex PCR; TCRdb stores in-frame clones only, minus some. Of about 120,000 clones listed, less than 95% were seen once; the top ten hold under 2%. Sequencing input: peripheral blood. The source is a human donor with active COVID-19. The donor label of this sample is uncertain. The CDR3 runs from the conserved cysteine through the conserved F or W. A D gene is named only where the DNA matches it firmly. Clone size is shown for a subset of rows, as once, few, many or a class of expanded clone.

J gene | V gene | clone size | D gene | CDR3 length | CDR3 DNA | CDR3 protein
TRBJ1-2 | TRBV6-7 | - | TRBD1 | 23 | TGTGCCAGCAGTTACCCCAATAAAAAGGGACAGGGTGGGTCCTACGCCTCTCCCTATGGCTACACCTTC | CASSYPNKKGQGGSYASPYGYTF
TRBJ2-1 | TRBV5-5 | - | - | 15 | TGTGCCAGCAGCTTGCACCCGAGCTCCTACAATGAGCAGTTCTTC | CASSLHPSSYNEQFF
TRBJ1-2 | TRBV4-3 | - | TRBD1 | 16 | TGCGCCAGCAGCCAAGATAGCCAGGGGGCCGATTATGGCTACACCTTC | CASSQDSQGADYGYTF
TRBJ2-5 | TRBV3-1/TRBV3-2 | once | TRBD2 | 17 | TGTGCCAGCAGCCATATACGGGGGCTAGCGGGGGAAGAAGCCCAGTACTTC | CASSHIRGLAGEEAQYF
TRBJ2-1 | TRBV12-5 | - | - | 13 | TGTGCTAGTGGTTTGGACCCCCCGGGGGAGCAGTTCTTC | CASGLDPPGEQFF
TRBJ2-1 | TRBV7-9 | - | TRBD2 | 16 | TGTGCCAGCAGCCCGATGGGTACGGGGCGGGGGTCTGAGCAGTTCTTC | CASSPMGTGRGSEQFF
TRBJ1-5 | TRBV13 | - | TRBD1 | 16 | TGTGCCAGCAGCTTAGGCGGACCAGGGGGGCCTCAGCCCCAGCATTTT | CASSLGGPGGPQPQHF
TRBJ2-7 | TRBV12-3/TRBV12-4 | - | - | 13 | TGTGCCAGCAGTTTAAAGATCGGGTTAGGGCAGTACTTC | CASSLKIGLGQYF
TRBJ2-7 | TRBV25-1 | - | TRBD2 | 14 | TGTGCCAGCAGAGGACTAGCGGGGGAGAACGAGCAGTACTTC | CASRGLAGENEQYF
TRBJ2-7 | TRBV28 | - | - | 14 | TGTGCCAGCAGTTTAAGGGGCCGTTACTACGAGCAGTACTTC | CASSLRGRYYEQYF
TRBJ2-7 | TRBV18 | - | - | 14 | TGTGCCAGCTCACCCCCCGAGAGCTCCTACGAGCAGTACTTC | CASSPPESSYEQYF
TRBJ1-2 | TRBV7-6 | few | - | 14 | TGTGCCAGCAGCTTAGGCTCAGGGGTAATTGGCTACACCTTC | CASSLGSGVIGYTF
TRBJ2-7 | TRBV27 | - | TRBD1 | 14 | TGTGCCAGCAGTTTAGAGTCCAGGGGGTACGAGCAGTACTTC | CASSLESRGYEQYF
TRBJ2-1 | TRBV7-8 | - | TRBD2 | 16 | TGTGCCAGCAGCTTGCGGCGGGGGAGCTCCTACAATGAGCAGTTCTTC | CASSLRRGSSYNEQFF
TRBJ2-7 | TRBV19 | - | TRBD1 | 14 | TGTGCCAGTAGTCGGGACAGGGGTTCCTACGAGCAGTACTTC | CASSRDRGSYEQYF
TRBJ1-3 | TRBV6-2/TRBV6-3 | - | - | 16 | TGTGCCAGCAGTTACGAGGAAACGGACAGTGGAAACACCATATATTTT | CASSYEETDSGNTIYF
TRBJ1-1 | TRBV6-5 | - | TRBD1 | 15 | TGTGCCAGCAGAGGACAGGGGGCGATGAACACTGAAGCTTTCTTT | CASRGQGAMNTEAFF